The entry that follows covers one TCR beta chain sequence. What it recognizes is unknown. The sample belongs to a study of siplizumab effects on memory and regulatory T cells. Study-level points and caveats: Whether proliferating Tregs in siplizumab cultures suppress was not functionally confirmed. Solely a minor proportion of alloreactive clones could be assigned to unstimulated subsets.

CDR1 is KGHSH, CDR2 LQKENI, per germline. V dropped 5 bases and J dropped 4 bases, with 14 bases sitting between them. The CDR3 contains 14 residues. Per-sample assaying covered 95,000 to 100,000 TCR templates. Libraries were prepared by immunoSEQ multiplex PCR; TCRdb keeps only in-frame clonotypes and omits some of them. The sample yields about 100,000 clones, about 90% seen once. The chain uses TRBV18 and TRBJ2-5; D perhaps matches TRBD2 (6 bases). The material sequenced was CD4+ T cells sorted from blood. This TCR was sampled from a human donor in good health. The CDR3: CASSTLAEGETQYF. The CDR3 coding sequence is TGTGCCAGCTCAACCCTTGCGGAGGGAGAGACCCAGTACTTC.